These T cell receptor beta chains were read from a single sample in a study of shared clonotypes between healthy human individuals. The assay was immunoSEQ multiplex PCR, and TCRdb's table has in-frame clones only and misses some. The data show approximately 620,000 clones, 97% seen once. Specimen: naive CD4+ T cells sorted from blood. The source is a woman aged 25-40 years in good health. Both conserved end residues are part of each CDR3. A D gene is named only where the DNA matches it firmly. Not all rows give a size; the values are once, few, many and, for expanded clones, a class.

.	TRBV19	TRBJ1-5	TRBD1	CASSPGRGQGAQPQHF	TGTGCCAGTAGTCCAGGAAGGGGACAGGGGGCTCAGCCCCAGCATTTT
.	TRBV27	TRBJ2-7	TRBD2	CASSFGGSPSEQYF	TGTGCCAGCAGTTTCGGGGGGAGCCCCTCAGAGCAGTACTTC
.	TRBV15	TRBJ2-2	.	CATDQPTNTGELFF	TGTGCCACAGATCAACCGACGAACACCGGGGAGCTGTTTTTT
.	TRBV29-1	TRBJ2-6	.	CSAYLDPGSGANVLTF	TGCAGCGCGTACTTAGACCCCGGCTCTGGGGCCAACGTCCTGACTTTC
.	TRBV7-9	TRBJ1-1	.	CASSLDPGLNTEAFF	TGTGCCAGCAGCTTAGATCCAGGACTGAACACTGAAGCTTTCTTT
.	TRBV6-6	TRBJ2-5	.	CASRPRGAQETQYF	TGTGCCAGCAGGCCCAGGGGAGCCCAAGAGACCCAGTACTTC
.	TRBV28	TRBJ1-5	.	CASSLGRQPQHF	TGTGCCAGCAGTTTGGGTCGTCAGCCCCAGCATTTT
.	TRBV28	TRBJ2-5	TRBD2	CASNRRGLAQETQYF	TGTGCCAGCAACCGTCGGGGACTAGCGCAAGAGACCCAGTACTTC
.	TRBV11-3	TRBJ1-2	TRBD1	CASSLDSRTGPTGYTF	TGTGCCAGCAGCTTAGATTCGAGGACAGGGCCGACGGGCTACACCTTC
.	TRBV28	TRBJ1-1	.	CASRWTLGTEAFF	TGTGCCAGCAGATGGACCCTGGGGACTGAAGCTTTCTTT
.	TRBV29-1	TRBJ2-3	.	CSPRLGFSVDTQYF	TGCAGCCCGAGATTGGGGTTTTCAGTAGATACGCAGTATTTT
.	TRBV9	TRBJ2-1	.	CASSVGPENEQFF	TGTGCCAGCAGCGTAGGACCTGAAAATGAGCAGTTCTTC
once	TRBV12-2	TRBJ2-5	.	CAPRPTYQETQYF	TGTGCCCCGCGACCCACGTACCAAGAGACCCAGTACTTC
.	TRBV27	TRBJ2-7	.	CASSSVPGAYEQYF	TGTGCCAGCAGTTCAGTGCCGGGTGCCTACGAGCAGTACTTC
.	TRBV5-6	TRBJ2-3	TRBD2	CASSLRTSGSTDTQYF	TGTGCCAGCAGCTTAAGGACTAGCGGGAGTACAGATACGCAGTATTTT
.	TRBV19	TRBJ1-5	TRBD1	CASKGQEDQPQHF	TGTGCCAGTAAAGGACAGGAGGATCAGCCCCAGCATTTT
.	TRBV25-1	TRBJ1-4	.	CASNRGIDNEKLFF	TGTGCCAGCAACCGGGGCATTGATAATGAAAAACTGTTTTTT
.	TRBV5-1	TRBJ1-3	.	CASSLGRLEYSGNTIYF	TGCGCCAGCAGCTTGGGCCGACTTGAATACTCTGGAAACACCATATATTTT
.	TRBV18	TRBJ2-6	TRBD1	CASSTGVEGSGANVLTF	TGTGCCAGCTCAACAGGGGTTGAGGGTTCTGGGGCCAACGTCCTGACTTTC